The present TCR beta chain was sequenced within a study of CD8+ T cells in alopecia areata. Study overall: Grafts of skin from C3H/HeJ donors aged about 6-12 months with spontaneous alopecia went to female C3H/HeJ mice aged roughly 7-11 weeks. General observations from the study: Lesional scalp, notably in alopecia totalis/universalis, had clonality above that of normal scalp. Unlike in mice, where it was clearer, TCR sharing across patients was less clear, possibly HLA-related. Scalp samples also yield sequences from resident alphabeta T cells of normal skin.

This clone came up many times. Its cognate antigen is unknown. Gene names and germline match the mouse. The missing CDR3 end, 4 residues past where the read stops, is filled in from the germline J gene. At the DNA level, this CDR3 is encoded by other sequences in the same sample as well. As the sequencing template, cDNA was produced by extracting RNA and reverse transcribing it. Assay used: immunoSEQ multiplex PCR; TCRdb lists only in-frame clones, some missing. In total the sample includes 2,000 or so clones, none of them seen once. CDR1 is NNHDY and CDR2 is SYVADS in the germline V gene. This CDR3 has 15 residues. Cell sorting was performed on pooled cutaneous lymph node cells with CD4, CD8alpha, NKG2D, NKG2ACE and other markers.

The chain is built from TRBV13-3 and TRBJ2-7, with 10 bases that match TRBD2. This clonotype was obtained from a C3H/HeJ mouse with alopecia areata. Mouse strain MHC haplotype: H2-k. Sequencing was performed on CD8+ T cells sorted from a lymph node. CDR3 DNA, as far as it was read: TGTGCCAGCAGTGATCAGCTGGACTGGGGGTAT. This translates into CASSDQLDWGY. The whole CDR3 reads CASSDQLDWGYEQYF.